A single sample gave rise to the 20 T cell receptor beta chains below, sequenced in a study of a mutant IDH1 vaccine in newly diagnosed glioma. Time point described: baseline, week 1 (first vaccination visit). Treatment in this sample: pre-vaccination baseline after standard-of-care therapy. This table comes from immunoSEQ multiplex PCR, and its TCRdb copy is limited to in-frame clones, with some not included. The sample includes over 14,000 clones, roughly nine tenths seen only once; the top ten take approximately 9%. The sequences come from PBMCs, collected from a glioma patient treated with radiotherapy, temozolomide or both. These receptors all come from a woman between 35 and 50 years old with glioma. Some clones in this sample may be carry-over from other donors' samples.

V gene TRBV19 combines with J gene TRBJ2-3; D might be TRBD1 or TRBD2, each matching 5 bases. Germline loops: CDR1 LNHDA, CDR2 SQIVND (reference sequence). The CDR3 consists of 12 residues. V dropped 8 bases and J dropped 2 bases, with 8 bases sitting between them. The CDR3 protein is CASRGDTDTQYF. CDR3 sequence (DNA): TGTGCCAGTCGAGGGGACACAGATACGCAGTATTTT.

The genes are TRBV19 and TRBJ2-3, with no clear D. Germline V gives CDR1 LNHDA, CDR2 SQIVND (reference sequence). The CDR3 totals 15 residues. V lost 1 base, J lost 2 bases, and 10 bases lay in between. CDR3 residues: CASSIAAYDTDTQYF. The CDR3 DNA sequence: TGTGCCAGTAGTATAGCAGCGTACGACACAGATACGCAGTATTTT.

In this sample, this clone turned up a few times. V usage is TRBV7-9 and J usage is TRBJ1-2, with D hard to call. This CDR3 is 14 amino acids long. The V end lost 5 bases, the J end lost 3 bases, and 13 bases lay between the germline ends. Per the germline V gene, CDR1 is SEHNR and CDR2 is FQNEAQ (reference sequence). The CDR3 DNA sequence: TGTGCCAGCAGCCGACATGATGTGGACTATGGCTACACCTTC. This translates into CASSRHDVDYGYTF.

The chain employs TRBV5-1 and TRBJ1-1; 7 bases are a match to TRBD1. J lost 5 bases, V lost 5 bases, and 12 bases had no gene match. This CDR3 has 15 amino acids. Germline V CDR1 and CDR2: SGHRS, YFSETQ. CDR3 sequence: CASRGRHRGSTEAFF. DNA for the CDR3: TGCGCCAGCAGGGGGCGACACAGGGGAAGTACTGAAGCTTTCTTT.

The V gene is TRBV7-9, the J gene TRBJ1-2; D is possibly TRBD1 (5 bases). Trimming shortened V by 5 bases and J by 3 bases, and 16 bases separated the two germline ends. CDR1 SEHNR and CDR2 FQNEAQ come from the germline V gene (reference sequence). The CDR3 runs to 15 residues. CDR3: CASSGSGKRDYGYTF. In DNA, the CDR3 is TGTGCCAGCAGCGGTTCAGGGAAGCGGGACTATGGCTACACCTTC.

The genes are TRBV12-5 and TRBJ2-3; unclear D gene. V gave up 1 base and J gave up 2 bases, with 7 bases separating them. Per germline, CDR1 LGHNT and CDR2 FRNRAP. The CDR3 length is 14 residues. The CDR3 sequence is CASGLGGITDTQYF. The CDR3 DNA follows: TGTGCTAGTGGTTTGGGAGGCATCACAGATACGCAGTATTTT.

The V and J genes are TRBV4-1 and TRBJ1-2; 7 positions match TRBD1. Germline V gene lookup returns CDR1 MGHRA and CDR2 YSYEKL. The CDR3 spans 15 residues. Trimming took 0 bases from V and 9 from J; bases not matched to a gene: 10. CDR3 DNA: TGCGCCAGCAGCCAAGACGTCAGGGGGGAGAAGCGCTACACCTTC. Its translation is CASSQDVRGEKRYTF.

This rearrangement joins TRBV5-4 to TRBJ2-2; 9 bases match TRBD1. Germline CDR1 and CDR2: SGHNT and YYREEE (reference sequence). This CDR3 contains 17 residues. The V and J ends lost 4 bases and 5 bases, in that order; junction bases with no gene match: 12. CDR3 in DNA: TGTGCCAGCAGCCCTAACCCAACAGGGGGCAGGACCGGGGAGCTGTTTTTT. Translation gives CASSPNPTGGRTGELFF.

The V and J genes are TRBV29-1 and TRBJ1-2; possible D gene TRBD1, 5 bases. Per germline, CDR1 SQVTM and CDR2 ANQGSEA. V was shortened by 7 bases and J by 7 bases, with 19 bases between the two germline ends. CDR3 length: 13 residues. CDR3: CSAPGGVLGGYTF. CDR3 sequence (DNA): TGCAGCGCACCGGGGGGAGTTTTGGGTGGCTACACCTTC.

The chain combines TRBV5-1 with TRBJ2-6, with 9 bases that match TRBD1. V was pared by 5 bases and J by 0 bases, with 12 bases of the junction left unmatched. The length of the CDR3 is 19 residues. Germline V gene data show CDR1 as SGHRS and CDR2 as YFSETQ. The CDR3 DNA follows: TGCGCCAGCAGTAGCGGACAGGGGTATGTGACCTCTGGGGCCAACGTCCTGACTTTC. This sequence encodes CASSSGQGYVTSGANVLTF.

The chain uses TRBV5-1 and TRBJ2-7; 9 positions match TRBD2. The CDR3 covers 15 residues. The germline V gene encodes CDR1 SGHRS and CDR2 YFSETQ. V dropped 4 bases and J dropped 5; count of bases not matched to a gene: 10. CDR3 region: CASSPGAGGPDEQYF. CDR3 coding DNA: TGCGCCAGCAGCCCGGGGGCGGGAGGGCCGGACGAGCAGTACTTC. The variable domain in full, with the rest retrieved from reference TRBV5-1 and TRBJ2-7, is KAGVTQTPRYLIKTRGQQVTLSCSPISGHRSVSWYQQTPGQGLQFLFEYFSETQRNKGNFPGRFSGRQFSNSRSEMNVSTLELGDSALYLCASSPGAGGPDEQYFGPGTRLTVT.

The CDR3 loop reads CASSSWGEQYF. The CDR3 coding sequence is TGTGCCAGCAGTTCTTGGGGGGAGCAGTACTTC. The chain links TRBV7-9 to TRBJ2-7, with D perhaps being TRBD1 or TRBD2 (5 bases each). The V and J ends lost 6 bases and 7 bases respectively, with 10 bases between them. The CDR3 sequence is 11 residues long. In germline, CDR1 is SEHNR, CDR2 FQNEAQ (reference sequence).

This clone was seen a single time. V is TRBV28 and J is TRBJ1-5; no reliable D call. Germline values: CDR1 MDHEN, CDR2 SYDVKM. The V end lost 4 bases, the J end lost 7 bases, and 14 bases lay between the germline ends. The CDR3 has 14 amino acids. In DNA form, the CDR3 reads TGTGCCAGCAGTTCCGTCAGAACCAGCCAGCCCCAGCATTTT. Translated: CASSSVRTSQPQHF.

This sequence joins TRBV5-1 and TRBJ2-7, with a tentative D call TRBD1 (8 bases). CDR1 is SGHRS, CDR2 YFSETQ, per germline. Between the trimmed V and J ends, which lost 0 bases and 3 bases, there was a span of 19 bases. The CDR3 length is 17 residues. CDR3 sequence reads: CASSLDRGGFAVYEQYF. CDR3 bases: TGCGCCAGCAGCTTGGACAGGGGGGGTTTTGCTGTCTACGAGCAGTACTTC.

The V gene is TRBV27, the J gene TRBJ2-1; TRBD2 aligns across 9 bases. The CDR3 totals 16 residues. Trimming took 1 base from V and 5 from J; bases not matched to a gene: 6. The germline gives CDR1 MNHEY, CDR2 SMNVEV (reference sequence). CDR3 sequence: CASSLLAGGHDNEQFF. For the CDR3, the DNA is TGTGCCAGCAGTTTATTGGCGGGAGGGCATGACAATGAGCAGTTCTTC.

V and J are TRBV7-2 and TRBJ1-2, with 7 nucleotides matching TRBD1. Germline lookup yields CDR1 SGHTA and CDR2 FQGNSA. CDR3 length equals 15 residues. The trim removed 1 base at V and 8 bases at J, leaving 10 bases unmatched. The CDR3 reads CASSLEGVTGNGYTF. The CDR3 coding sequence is TGTGCCAGCAGCTTAGAGGGCGTGACAGGGAACGGCTACACCTTC.

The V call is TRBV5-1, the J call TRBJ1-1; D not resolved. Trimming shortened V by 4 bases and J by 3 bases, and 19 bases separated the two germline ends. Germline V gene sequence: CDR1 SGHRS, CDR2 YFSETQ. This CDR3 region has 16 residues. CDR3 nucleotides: TGCGCCAGCAGCCCCCCCCAGGAGGGTTTACACACTGAAGCTTTCTTT. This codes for CASSPPQEGLHTEAFF.

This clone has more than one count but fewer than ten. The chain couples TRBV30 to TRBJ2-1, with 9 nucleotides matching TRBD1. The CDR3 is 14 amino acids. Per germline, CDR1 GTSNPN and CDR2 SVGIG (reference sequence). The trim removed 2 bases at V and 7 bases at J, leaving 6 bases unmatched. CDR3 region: CAWSLGTGRNEQFF. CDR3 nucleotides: TGTGCCTGGAGTCTAGGGACAGGGAGAAATGAGCAGTTCTTC.

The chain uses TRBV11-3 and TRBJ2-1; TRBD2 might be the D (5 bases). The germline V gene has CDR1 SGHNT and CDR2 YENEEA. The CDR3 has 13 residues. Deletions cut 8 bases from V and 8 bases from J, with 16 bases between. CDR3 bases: TGTGCCAGCGGCCCTTCCGCGGGCGATGAGCAGTTCTTC. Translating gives CASGPSAGDEQFF.

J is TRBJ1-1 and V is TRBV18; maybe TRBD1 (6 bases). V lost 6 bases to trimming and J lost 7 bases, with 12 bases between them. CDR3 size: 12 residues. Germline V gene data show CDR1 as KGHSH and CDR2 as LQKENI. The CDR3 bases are TGTGCCAGCTCCCTAAAACAGGGTGAAGCTTTCTTT. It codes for CASSLKQGEAFF.